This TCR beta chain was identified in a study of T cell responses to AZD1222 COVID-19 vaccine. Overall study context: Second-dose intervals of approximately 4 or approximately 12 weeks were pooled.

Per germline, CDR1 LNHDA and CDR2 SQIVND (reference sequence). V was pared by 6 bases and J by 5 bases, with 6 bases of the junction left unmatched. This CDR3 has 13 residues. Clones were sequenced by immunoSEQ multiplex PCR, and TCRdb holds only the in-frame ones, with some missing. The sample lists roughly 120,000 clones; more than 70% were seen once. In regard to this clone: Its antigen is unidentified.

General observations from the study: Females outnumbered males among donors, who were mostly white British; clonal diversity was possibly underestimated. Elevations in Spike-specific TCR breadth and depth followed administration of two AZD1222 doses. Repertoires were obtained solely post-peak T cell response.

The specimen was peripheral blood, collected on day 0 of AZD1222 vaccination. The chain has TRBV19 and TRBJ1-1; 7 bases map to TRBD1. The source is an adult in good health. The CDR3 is CASRTGFLTEAFF. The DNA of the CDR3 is TGTGCCAGTAGGACAGGGTTTCTGACTGAAGCTTTCTTT.